This T cell receptor beta chain was sequenced in a study of beta chain features in type 1 diabetes (dated by TCRdb to between 2017 and 2018). Broadly, across the study: Mean age, gender distribution, total cell number and subset yield did not differ between patients and healthy donors. Across all samples, 107,917,701 sorted cells were examined, and cell number per subset correlated strongly with RNA yield. The study compared TCRB repertoires of sorted circulating CD4+ T cell subsets between recently diagnosed type 1 diabetes patients and matched healthy donors. Regulatory and stem cell-like memory subsets were obtained from only 8 patients and about 8 healthy donors, while naive and central memory subsets were obtained from all 30 or so donors. Overall study outcomes, separate from this receptor: Sequencing cDNA rather than genomic DNA could over-represent highly expressing activated cells, although activation and CD3 levels did not differ between groups. Patients with type 1 diabetes made fewer insertions and deleted more nucleotides at VDJ recombination sites, implying thymic rearrangement abnormalities. Because small numbers of individuals were included in the HLA sub-analyses, any influence of HLA type on TCRB rearrangement was left unresolved. Type 1 diabetes patients showed a moderate but significant shortening of TCRB CDR3 length in all four CD4+ subsets. Shorter templates might have been favored by PCR, but patient and control samples were amplified and corrected together, so both groups would have been affected equally by any skew. Naive, central memory and regulatory TCRB repertoires appeared to be more similar among patients than among healthy donors.

All of the isolated RNA was reverse transcribed with the High Capacity cDNA Reverse Transcription Kit, so expressed TCRB transcripts were sequenced. Naive, central memory and regulatory T cell samples underwent deep immunoSEQ sequencing, averaging around 4 million total reads per sample. Sorted cells were lysed in RLT buffer, and RNA was extracted using DNase-treated RNeasy Micro or Mini kits according to cell number. Each cell subset was processed on its own to prevent cross-contamination, while patient and healthy donor samples were processed together. Using the immunoSEQ multiplex PCR, TCRB sequences were amplified from cDNA into 87-bp fragments spanning the CDR3 region. The amplicons were sequenced using the Illumina HiSeq platform. From the authors' description of their analysis: PCR bias was computationally corrected using synthetic template baselines, reads within Hamming distance 2 were collapsed, and singletons that could not be merged were discarded. Reads were aligned against IMGT to assign V, D and J genes, CDR3 length and insertions or deletions at six rearrangement sites. Within each subset, clonotype counts were normalized to the number of sorted cells before true diversity and Gini coefficients were calculated with the tcR R package. The overlap coefficient, calculated on TCRB nucleotide sequences, was used to quantify repertoire sharing. As a proxy for the pre-selection repertoire, out-of-frame TCRB sequences from naive cells were analyzed. Entries here come from immuneACCESS through TCRdb and include only in-frame sequences with V and J called. Some clones fail to appear in such tables; in the studies checked, an unresolved V gene covers under half of the shortfall, and the cause of the remainder is unknown. D and trimming were read from the DNA, whereas the V and J calls and clone size are those reported in that table. Counted in this sample were about 400,000 clones; around an eighth of them appeared once. The ten largest clones represent approximately 0.01% of the sample.

Each donor gave one peripheral blood draw, averaging around 0.11 L, which was collected into heparinised tubes. A BD FACSAria II was used to sort naive, central memory, regulatory and stem cell-like memory CD4+ T cells with a panel that included CD45RO, CCR7, CD25, CD127, CD95 and CD27. A purity above 98% was achieved for all sorted populations. Right away, PBMCs were isolated by Lymphoprep density gradient centrifugation and were stained directly, with no culture step. So that batch effects would be minimized, each experiment stained and sorted samples in pairs, pairing one healthy donor with one patient. About this clone itself: The specificity of this receptor is unknown. Base-call qualities are not available, and no considerably larger clone is one nucleotide away.

CDR1 and CDR2, looked up from the germline V gene, are SGHTA and FQGNSA. Measured from the cysteine to the phenylalanine, the CDR3 is 11 residues long. Only the CDR3 DNA is retained, 33 bases long and in frame from the first base. Trimming takes 5 bases from V and 10 bases from J, and the germline ends sit 11 bases apart. The TCR was taken from a woman under 30 with type 1 diabetes. The chain couples TRBV7-2 to TRBJ1-2; no D gene can be assigned with confidence. The specimen was naive CD4+ T cells from blood. The cell subset or site tag for this specimen amounts to: true naive CD4+ T cells. The sequenced DNA is TGTGCCAGCAGCCGGGAAGGCACCTACACCTTC. Translated, it reads CASSREGTYTF.